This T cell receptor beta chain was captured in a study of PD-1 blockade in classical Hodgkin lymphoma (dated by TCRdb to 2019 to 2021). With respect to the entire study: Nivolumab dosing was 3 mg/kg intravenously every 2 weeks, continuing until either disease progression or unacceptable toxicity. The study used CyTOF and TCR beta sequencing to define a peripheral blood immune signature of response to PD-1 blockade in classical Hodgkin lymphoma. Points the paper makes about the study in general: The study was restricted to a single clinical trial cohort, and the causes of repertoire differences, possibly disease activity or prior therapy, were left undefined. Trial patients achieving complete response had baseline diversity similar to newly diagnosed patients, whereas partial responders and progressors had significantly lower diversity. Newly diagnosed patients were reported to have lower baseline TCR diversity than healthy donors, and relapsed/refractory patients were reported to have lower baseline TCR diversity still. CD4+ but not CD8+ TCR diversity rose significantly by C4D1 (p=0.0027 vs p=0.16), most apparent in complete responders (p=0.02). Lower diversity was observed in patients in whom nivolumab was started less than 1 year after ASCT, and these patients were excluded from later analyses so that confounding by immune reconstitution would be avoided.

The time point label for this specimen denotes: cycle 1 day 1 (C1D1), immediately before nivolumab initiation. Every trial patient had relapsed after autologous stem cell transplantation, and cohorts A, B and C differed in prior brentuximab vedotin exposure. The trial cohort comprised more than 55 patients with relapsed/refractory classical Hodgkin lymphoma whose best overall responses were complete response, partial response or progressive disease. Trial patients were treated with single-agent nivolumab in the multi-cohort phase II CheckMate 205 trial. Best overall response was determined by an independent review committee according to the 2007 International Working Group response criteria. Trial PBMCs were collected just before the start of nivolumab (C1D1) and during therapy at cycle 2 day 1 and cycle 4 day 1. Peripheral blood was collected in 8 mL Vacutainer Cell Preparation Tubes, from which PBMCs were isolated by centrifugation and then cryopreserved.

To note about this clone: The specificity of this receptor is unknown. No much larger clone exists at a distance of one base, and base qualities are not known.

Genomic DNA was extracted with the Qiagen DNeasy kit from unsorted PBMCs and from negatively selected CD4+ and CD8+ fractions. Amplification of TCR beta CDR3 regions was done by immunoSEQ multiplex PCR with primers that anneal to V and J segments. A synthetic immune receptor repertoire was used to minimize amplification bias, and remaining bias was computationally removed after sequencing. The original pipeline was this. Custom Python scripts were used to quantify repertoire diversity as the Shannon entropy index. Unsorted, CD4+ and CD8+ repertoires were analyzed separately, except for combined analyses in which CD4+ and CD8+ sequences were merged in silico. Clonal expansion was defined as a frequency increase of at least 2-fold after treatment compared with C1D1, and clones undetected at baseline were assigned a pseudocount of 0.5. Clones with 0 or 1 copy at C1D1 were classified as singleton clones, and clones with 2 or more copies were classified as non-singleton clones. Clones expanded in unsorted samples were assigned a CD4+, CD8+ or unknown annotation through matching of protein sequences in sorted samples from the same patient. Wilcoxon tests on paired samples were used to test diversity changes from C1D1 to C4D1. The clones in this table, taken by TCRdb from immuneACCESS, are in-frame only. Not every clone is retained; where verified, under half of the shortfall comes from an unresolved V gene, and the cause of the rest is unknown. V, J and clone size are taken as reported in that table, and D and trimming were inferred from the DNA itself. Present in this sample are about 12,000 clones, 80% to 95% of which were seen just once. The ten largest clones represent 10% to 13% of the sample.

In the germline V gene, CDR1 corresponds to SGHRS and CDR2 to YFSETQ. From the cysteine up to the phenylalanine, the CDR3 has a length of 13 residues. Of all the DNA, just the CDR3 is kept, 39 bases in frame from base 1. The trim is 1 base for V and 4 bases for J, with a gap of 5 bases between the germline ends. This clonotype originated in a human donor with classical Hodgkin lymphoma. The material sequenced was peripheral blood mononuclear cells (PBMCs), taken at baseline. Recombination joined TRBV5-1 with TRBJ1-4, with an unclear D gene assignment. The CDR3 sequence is CASSLMDNEKLFF. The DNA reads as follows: TGCGCCAGCAGCTTGATGGATAATGAAAAACTGTTTTTT.